The clone carrying this TCR beta chain is judged medium-sized. This record belongs to a study of blood T cell repertoires in COVID-19. Profiled with immunoSEQ multiplex PCR; TCRdb holds only in-frame clones, not every one. The data show over 200,000 clones, approximately 87% seen once. CDR3 length: 15 amino acids. Germline V gene sequence: CDR1 LNHDA, CDR2 SQIVND (reference sequence). Trimming stripped 3 bases from V and 2 bases from J, with 14 bases between. The chain combines TRBV19 with TRBJ2-7; D perhaps matches TRBD2 (6 bases). This TCR came from a man aged 60 to 75 who had recovered from COVID-19. Sequenced material: peripheral blood. CDR3: CASSITSSATYEQYF. The CDR3 DNA reads as TGTGCCAGTAGTATTACTAGCTCAGCCACCTACGAGCAGTACTTC.